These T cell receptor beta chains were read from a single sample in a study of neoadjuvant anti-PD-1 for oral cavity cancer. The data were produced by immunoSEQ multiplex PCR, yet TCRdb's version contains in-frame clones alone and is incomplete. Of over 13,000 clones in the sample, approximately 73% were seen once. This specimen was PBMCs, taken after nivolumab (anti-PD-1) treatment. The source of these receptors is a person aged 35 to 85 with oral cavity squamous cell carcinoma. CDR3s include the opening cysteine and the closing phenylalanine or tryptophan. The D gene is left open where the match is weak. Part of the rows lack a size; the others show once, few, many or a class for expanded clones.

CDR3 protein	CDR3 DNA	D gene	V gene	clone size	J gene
CASSYWAGLQYF	TGTGCCAGCAGTTACTGGGCAGGGCTGCAGTACTTC	.	TRBV6-5	once	TRBJ2-7
CASRVHLVSSYNEQFF	TGTGCCAGCAGAGTTCACCTCGTAAGCTCCTACAATGAGCAGTTCTTC	.	TRBV2	.	TRBJ2-1
CASRGDTSSDTQYF	TGTGCCAGCAGGGGAGACACTAGTTCAGATACGCAGTATTTT	.	TRBV6-5	.	TRBJ2-3
CSVEGGAFMTHGYTF	TGCAGCGTTGAAGGGGGGGCGTTCATGACTCATGGCTACACCTTC	.	TRBV29-1	few	TRBJ1-2
CASSPTSLPGELFF	TGTGCCAGCAGCCCCACCAGCTTGCCCGGGGAGCTGTTTTTT	.	TRBV9	.	TRBJ2-2
CASSLQGGNTIYF	TGCGCCAGCAGCTTACAGGGTGGAAACACCATATATTTT	.	TRBV5-1	few	TRBJ1-3
CASRATGTSSYNEQFF	TGCGCCAGCAGGGCTACAGGGACTAGCTCCTACAATGAGCAGTTCTTC	TRBD2	TRBV10-2	.	TRBJ2-1
CAWSVDPAFEQYF	TGTGCCTGGAGTGTAGACCCGGCTTTCGAGCAGTACTTC	.	TRBV30	.	TRBJ2-7
CASSLKPAKRGRDTQYF	TGTGCCAGCAGCTTAAAGCCCGCTAAGCGGGGGAGAGATACGCAGTATTTT	TRBD2	TRBV7-9	.	TRBJ2-3
CASSFRQGGINYGYTF	TGTGCCAGCAGCTTTCGTCAGGGGGGAATAAACTATGGCTACACCTTC	TRBD1	TRBV4-2	.	TRBJ1-2
CASRPILTGGQPQHF	TGTGCCAGTAGGCCCATACTAACAGGAGGCCAGCCCCAGCATTTT	.	TRBV19	.	TRBJ1-5
CASSWGTGTGWRSTEAFF	TGTGCCAGCAGCTGGGGAACCGGGACAGGGTGGCGAAGCACTGAAGCTTTCTTT	TRBD1	TRBV7-9	.	TRBJ1-1
CASREGISQPQHF	TGCGCCAGCAGGGAGGGTATAAGTCAGCCCCAGCATTTT	.	TRBV5-1	.	TRBJ1-5
CASSQASVPNTEAFF	TGCGCCAGCAGCCAAGCCAGCGTACCGAACACTGAAGCTTTCTTT	.	TRBV4-1	few	TRBJ1-1
CASSQDWEPFRANTEAFF	TGTGCCAGCAGCCAAGATTGGGAACCGTTTCGGGCGAACACTGAAGCTTTCTTT	.	TRBV14	.	TRBJ1-1
CASSLHRGDGGELFF	TGTGCCAGCTCACTACACAGGGGAGACGGCGGGGAGCTGTTTTTT	TRBD1	TRBV18	.	TRBJ2-2
CSVRDSNTEAFF	TGCAGCGTGAGGGACAGTAACACTGAAGCTTTCTTT	TRBD1	TRBV29-1	.	TRBJ1-1
CASKPGGGNTEAFF	TGTGCCAGTAAACCCGGAGGGGGAAACACTGAAGCTTTCTTT	.	TRBV19	.	TRBJ1-1
CASSLVRKGNEQFF	TGTGCCAGCAGCTTGGTCAGGAAGGGAAATGAGCAGTTCTTC	.	TRBV13	.	TRBJ2-1
CASETYYEQYF	TGTGCCAGCGAGACCTACTACGAGCAGTACTTC	.	TRBV6-1	.	TRBJ2-7
CASEFSGANVLTF	TGTGCCAGCGAGTTTTCTGGGGCCAACGTCCTGACTTTC	.	TRBV6-1	.	TRBJ2-6
CASSPRAGPYEQYF	TGTGCCAGCAGCCCCCGGGCAGGTCCTTACGAGCAGTACTTC	.	TRBV14	.	TRBJ2-7
CASSLDARNQPQHF	TGTGCCAGCAGCTTAGACGCCCGGAATCAGCCCCAGCATTTT	.	TRBV7-2	.	TRBJ1-5
CASSSQGFTEAFF	TGTGCCAGCAGTTCCCAGGGGTTCACTGAAGCTTTCTTT	.	TRBV6-5	.	TRBJ1-1
CASSEALYEQYF	TGTGCCAGCAGTGAGGCACTTTACGAGCAGTACTTC	.	TRBV2	.	TRBJ2-7
CASSSSEGQPQHF	TGTGCCAGCAGCTCCTCCGAGGGTCAGCCCCAGCATTTT	.	TRBV7-6	.	TRBJ1-5
CASSSLGQLYGYTF	TGTGCCAGCAGTTCCCTAGGACAGCTCTATGGCTACACCTTC	.	TRBV28	.	TRBJ1-2
CASSLKGPGQSLGQETQYF	TGTGCCAGCAGCTTAAAGGGACCGGGACAGAGCTTGGGGCAAGAGACCCAGTACTTC	TRBD1	TRBV7-3	.	TRBJ2-5
CASSYETGRFYEQYF	TGTGCCAGCAGTTACGAGACGGGACGATTCTACGAGCAGTACTTC	.	TRBV6-5	.	TRBJ2-7
CASSIQQGTLNGYTF	TGTGCCAGTAGTATTCAGCAGGGAACGCTGAATGGCTACACCTTC	.	TRBV19	.	TRBJ1-2
CASSLYPLGSYEQYF	TGTGCCAGCAGCCTCTACCCCCTGGGGAGCTACGAGCAGTACTTC	.	TRBV7-2	few	TRBJ2-7
CASSLTLAGVGEQFF	TGTGCCAGCAGCTTAACACTAGCGGGAGTCGGTGAGCAGTTCTTC	TRBD2	TRBV7-8	.	TRBJ2-1